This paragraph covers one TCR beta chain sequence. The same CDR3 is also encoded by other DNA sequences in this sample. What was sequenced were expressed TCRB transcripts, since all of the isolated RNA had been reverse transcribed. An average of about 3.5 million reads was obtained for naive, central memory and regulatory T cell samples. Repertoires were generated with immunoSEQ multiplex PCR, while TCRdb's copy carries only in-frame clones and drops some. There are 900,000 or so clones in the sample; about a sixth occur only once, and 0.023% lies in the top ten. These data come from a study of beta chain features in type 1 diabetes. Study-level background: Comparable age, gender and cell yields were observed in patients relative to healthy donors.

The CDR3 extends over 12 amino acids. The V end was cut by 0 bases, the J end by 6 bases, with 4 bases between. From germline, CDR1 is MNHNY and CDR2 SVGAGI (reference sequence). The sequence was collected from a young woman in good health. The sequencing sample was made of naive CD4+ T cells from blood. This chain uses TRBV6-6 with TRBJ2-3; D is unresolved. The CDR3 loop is CASSYSRDTQYF. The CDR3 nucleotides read TGTGCCAGCAGTTACTCGCGGGATACGCAGTATTTT.